The 9 T cell receptor beta chains below all came from one sample that was sequenced in a study of cytomegalovirus exposure and HLA in healthy donors. Researchers ran the PCR with 60 Vbeta and 13 Jbeta primers. Clones were sequenced by immunoSEQ multiplex PCR, and TCRdb holds only the in-frame ones, with some missing. The sample lists tens of thousands of clones, around 10% occurring once. Input material: PBMCs. The receptors shown here come from a man between 60 and 75 years old in good health and CMV-seropositive.

This clone was picked up a small number of times. The chain combines TRBV30 with TRBJ1-1; the match to TRBD1 covers 8 bases. The germline V gene has CDR1 GTSNPN and CDR2 SVGIG (reference sequence). The CDR3 consists of 13 residues. Losses at the gene ends were 2 bases for V and 5 bases for J; bases not matched to a gene: 4. The CDR3 nucleotides read TGTGCCTGGAGTTCAGGGGGCCATACTGAAGCTTTCTTT. It is translated as CAWSSGGHTEAFF.

This clone was seen a few times. The chain couples TRBV7-2 to TRBJ2-1, with a weak D call TRBD2 (7 bases). CDR3 length: 18 amino acids. From germline, CDR1 is SGHTA and CDR2 FQGNSA. V was trimmed by 10 bases and J by 0 bases, leaving 25 bases between them. As DNA, the CDR3 is TGTGCCAATACAAGGGGGGGGGTTAGCGGAAGCTCCTACAATGAGCAGTTCTTC. Its protein is CANTRGGVSGSSYNEQFF.

This clone showed up just a few times. V gene TRBV30 combines with J gene TRBJ1-3, with 9 bases fitting TRBD1. CDR1 and CDR2 from the germline V gene are GTSNPN and SVGIG (reference sequence). This CDR3 is built from 14 residues. The V segment lost 2 bases and the J segment 4 bases; nucleotides outside the gene matches: 3. CDR3 loop: CAWSRTGDGNTIYF. CDR3 DNA sequence: TGTGCCTGGAGTCGGACAGGGGACGGAAACACCATATATTTT.

This clone was counted a few times. The V call is TRBV6-1, the J call TRBJ2-2; a weak D match, TRBD2 (5 bases). Looked up from germline, CDR1 is MNHNS and CDR2 is SASEGT. Deletions cut 4 bases from V and 3 bases from J, with 12 bases between. This CDR3 has 15 residues. CDR3: CASSAVAGYTGELFF. The CDR3 nucleotides read TGTGCCAGCAGTGCAGTGGCGGGTTACACCGGGGAGCTGTTTTTT.

This clone has a handful of counts. As DNA, the CDR3 is TGTGCCAGCAGTCGACCGGGTGAGCAGTTCTTC. Translating gives CASSRPGEQFF. This chain joins TRBV5-4 and TRBJ2-1; D uncertain. V was pared by 5 bases and J by 9 bases, with 9 bases between. Germline lookup yields CDR1 SGHNT and CDR2 YYREEE (reference sequence). The CDR3 covers 11 residues.

The V gene is TRBV1, the J gene TRBJ2-2; TRBD2, the D gene given by the table, was not confirmed from the DNA. TRBV1 is classified as a pseudogene. This CDR3 contains 14 residues. This CDR3 is CTSSQGSDTGELFF. CDR3 nucleotides: TGCACCAGCAGCCAAGGGAGTGACACCGGGGAGCTGTTTTTT.

In this sample, this clone turned up a few times. The J gene is TRBJ1-4, the V gene TRBV11-2; 7 bases line up with TRBD1. This CDR3 contains 15 residues. Germline CDR1 is SGHAT and CDR2 is FQNNGV. The V and J ends lost 5 bases and 4 bases, in that order; junction bases with no gene match: 7. The CDR3 loop reads CASSLRQGGNEKLFF. The CDR3 DNA follows: TGTGCCAGCAGCCTCCGACAGGGTGGTAATGAAAAACTGTTTTTT.

The V gene is TRBV19, the J gene TRBJ2-1; 8 nucleotides align to TRBD2. The CDR3 has 15 amino acids. V gave up 3 bases and J gave up 7 bases; unmatched junction bases: 8. Germline CDR1 reads LNHDA; CDR2 reads SQIVND (reference sequence). The DNA for the CDR3 is TGTGCCAGTAGTATCCCGGGACTAGGGAGGAATGAGCAGTTCTTC. Translating gives CASSIPGLGRNEQFF.

V and J are TRBV6-1 and TRBJ2-7; 8 nucleotides line up with TRBD1. The junction had 6 bases not matched to a gene; V was cut back by 6 bases and J by 2 bases. Germline CDR1 is MNHNS and CDR2 is SASEGT. CDR3 length: 14 amino acids. The CDR3 DNA follows: TGTGCCAGCAGCGGAGGACAGGGTCCCTACGAGCAGTACTTC. Its protein product is CASSGGQGPYEQYF.